Following are 24 T cell receptor beta chains from one sample sequenced in a study of blood T cell repertoires in COVID-19. The assay was immunoSEQ multiplex PCR, and TCRdb's table has in-frame clones only and misses some. The sample lists some 150,000 clones, 70% to 85% occurring once. Sequenced: peripheral blood. The source of these receptors is a human donor in a cohort sampled during active COVID-19.

This clone was counted a few times. V is TRBV9 and J is TRBJ2-1; 11 nucleotides align to TRBD1. The V and J ends lost 2 bases and 4 bases, in that order; junction bases with no gene match: 2. The CDR3 consists of 15 residues. Germline V gene data show CDR1 as SGDLS and CDR2 as YYNGEE. Written as DNA, the CDR3 is TGTGCCAGCAGCGTGGGGACAGGGGGTTACAATGAGCAGTTCTTC. Protein product: CASSVGTGGYNEQFF.

This clone has just one count. The chain links TRBV4-3 to TRBJ1-4, with 7 bases lining up with TRBD1. Germline lookup yields CDR1 LGHNA and CDR2 YSLEER. The length of the CDR3 is 13 residues. The junction had 8 bases not matched to a gene; V was cut back by 3 bases and J by 13 bases. CDR3 protein: CASSQVKTGRLFF. For the CDR3, the DNA is TGCGCCAGCAGCCAGGTTAAGACAGGGAGACTGTTTTTT.

The chain links TRBV7-2 to TRBJ1-6, with TRBD1 identical over 9 bases. Trimming took 5 bases from V and 6 from J; bases not matched to a gene: 5. The length of the CDR3 is 15 residues. Per germline, CDR1 SGHTA and CDR2 FQGNSA. The CDR3 sequence: CASSTQTGGNSPLHF. In DNA form, the CDR3 reads TGTGCCAGCAGCACACAGACAGGGGGTAATTCACCCCTCCACTTT.

This sequence joins TRBV24-1 and TRBJ2-3; 10 positions match TRBD2. V was pared by 4 bases and J by 1 base, with 10 bases of the junction left unmatched. The CDR3 spans 18 residues. CDR1 KGHDR and CDR2 SFDVKD come from the germline V gene. The CDR3 bases are TGTGCCACCAGTGACCCCCAAGCAGGACTAGCGGGCACAGATACGCAGTATTTT. Residues: CATSDPQAGLAGTDTQYF.

The chain employs TRBV24-1 and TRBJ2-1; D gene unclear. The V end lost 0 bases, the J end lost 12 bases, and 8 bases lay between the germline ends. Germline V gives CDR1 KGHDR, CDR2 SFDVKD. There are 12 residues in the CDR3. The CDR3 protein is CATSDLSPRQFF. The CDR3 bases are TGTGCCACCAGTGATTTGAGTCCTAGGCAGTTCTTC.

The chain uses TRBV18 and TRBJ2-6, with TRBD1 as a possible D gene (6 bases). This CDR3 is 17 amino acids long. V was trimmed by 2 bases and J by 2 bases, leaving 13 bases between them. Germline CDR1 KGHSH, CDR2 LQKENI. The CDR3 DNA follows: TGTGCCAGCTCACCATGGATCCGGGACACTGGGGCCAACGTCCTGACTTTC. Amino acids: CASSPWIRDTGANVLTF.

The chain is built from TRBV7-9 and TRBJ2-7; 8 bases fit TRBD1. V shed 0 bases, J shed 4 bases, and the junction held 2 bases outside the gene matches. CDR3 size: 14 residues. From germline, CDR1 is SEHNR and CDR2 FQNEAQ (reference sequence). The CDR3, as DNA: TGTGCCAGCAGCTTAGCGGGACAGGCGTACGAGCAGTACTTC. This gives the protein CASSLAGQAYEQYF.

V and J are TRBV6-6 and TRBJ1-2, with D possibly matching TRBD1 (5 bases). V was trimmed by 5 bases and J by 5 bases, leaving 12 bases between them. CDR1 is MNHNY and CDR2 is SVGAGI in the germline V gene (reference sequence). The CDR3 is 13 amino acids. The CDR3 coding sequence is TGTGCCAGCAGTAACAGGTTAGGGTATGGCTACACCTTC. Encoded protein: CASSNRLGYGYTF.

This sequence joins TRBV29-1 and TRBJ1-1; no reliable D call. Trimming took 8 bases from V and 2 from J, leaving 9 bases between them. CDR3 size: 11 residues. Germline-derived CDR1 and CDR2 are SQVTM and ANQGSEA. CDR3 nucleotides: TGCAGCTTTTTAATAAACACTGAAGCTTTCTTT. Encoded protein: CSFLINTEAFF.

The rearrangement joins TRBV6-2 or TRBV6-3 to TRBJ1-6; TRBD1 matches at 8 bases. The germline gives CDR1 MNHEY, CDR2 SVGEGT. The CDR3 totals 18 residues. The J segment lost 1 base and the V segment lost 4 bases, leaving 9 bases of the junction unmatched. DNA of the CDR3: TGTGCCAGCAGTTCCCAGACAGGGGCAGGATCCTATAATTCACCCCTCCACTTT. It specifies CASSSQTGAGSYNSPLHF.

As concerns this clone: At the DNA level, this CDR3 is encoded by other sequences in the same sample as well. The V gene is TRBV5-1, the J gene TRBJ2-5; a weak D match, TRBD2 (5 bases). This CDR3 has 14 residues. CDR1 and CDR2 (germline): SGHRS, YFSETQ. Trimming took 0 bases from V and 1 from J, leaving 7 bases between them. This chain's CDR3 is CASSLGGSQETQYF. CDR3 nucleotides: TGCGCCAGCAGCTTGGGAGGGTCCCAAGAGACCCAGTACTTC. Supplemented by reference TRBV5-1 and TRBJ2-5, the full variable domain reads KAGVTQTPRYLIKTRGQQVTLSCSPISGHRSVSWYQQTPGQGLQFLFEYFSETQRNKGNFPGRFSGRQFSNSRSEMNVSTLELGDSALYLCASSLGGSQETQYFGPGTRLLVL.

The rearrangement joins TRBV11-2 to TRBJ2-1, with 7 bases matching TRBD2. The CDR3 has 15 residues. Germline CDR1 SGHAT, CDR2 FQNNGV. After removal of 0 bases from V and 7 bases from J, the junction contained 6 bases not matched to a gene. CDR3 in amino acids: CASSLERLASNEQFF. The CDR3 region has the DNA TGTGCCAGCAGCTTAGAGCGACTAGCTTCGAATGAGCAGTTCTTC.

The V gene is TRBV25-1, the J gene TRBJ2-5; D unclear. The germline CDR1 and CDR2 sequences are MGHDK and SYGVNS. The CDR3 consists of 14 residues. Trimming cost V 2 bases and J 5 bases, with 12 bases left between them. CDR3 coding DNA: TGTGCCAGCAGTGAAAAGATGGTCCGGGAGACCCAGTACTTC. It encodes CASSEKMVRETQYF.

V is TRBV9 and J is TRBJ1-3, with a weak D call TRBD1 (6 bases). V was shortened by 0 bases and J by 4 bases, with 11 bases between the two germline ends. This CDR3 is 15 amino acids long. Germline CDR1 reads SGDLS; CDR2 reads YYNGEE. The CDR3 DNA reads as TGTGCCAGCAGCGTAGCAACAGGGCCCGGAAACACCATATATTTT. Its protein product is CASSVATGPGNTIYF.

This chain connects TRBV4-1 to TRBJ2-3, with 11 bases that match TRBD1. V shed 0 bases and J 2 bases; nucleotides not matched to a gene: 7. This CDR3 region has 18 residues. Germline values: CDR1 MGHRA, CDR2 YSYEKL. This CDR3 is CASSQDPRDRGVTDTQYF. DNA for the CDR3: TGCGCCAGCAGCCAAGACCCTCGGGACAGGGGGGTCACAGATACGCAGTATTTT.

In this sample, this clone turned up a few times. The chain recombines TRBV15 with TRBJ1-6, with D possibly matching TRBD1 (5 bases). V was pared by 2 bases and J by 5 bases, with 16 bases between. This CDR3 spans 17 amino acids. CDR1 LNHNV and CDR2 YYDKDF come from the germline V gene (reference sequence). CDR3 nucleotide sequence: TGTGCCACCAGCAGAATTCGCGGGGGTGATAATAATTCACCCCTCCACTTT. As protein: CATSRIRGGDNNSPLHF.

The chain is built from TRBV18 and TRBJ2-7, with 9 bases lining up with TRBD1. J lost 2 bases, V lost 3 bases, and 8 bases had no gene match. CDR1 KGHSH and CDR2 LQKENI come from the germline V gene. The CDR3 extends over 16 amino acids. In DNA form, the CDR3 reads TGTGCCAGCTCACCCAGACGGACAGGGGCTCCCTACGAGCAGTACTTC. Residues: CASSPRRTGAPYEQYF.

The rearrangement uses TRBV18 and TRBJ1-4; TRBD1 matches at 8 bases. Unmatched junction bases numbered 5, after V lost 0 bases and J lost 8 bases. Germline V gives CDR1 KGHSH, CDR2 LQKENI. This CDR3 region has 15 residues. The CDR3 loop is CASSPPNRGDEKLFF. The CDR3 coding sequence is TGTGCCAGCTCACCACCGAACAGGGGGGACGAAAAACTGTTTTTT.

This chain uses TRBV4-3 with TRBJ1-6, with 7 bases fitting TRBD1. J was trimmed by 6 bases and V by 0 bases; bases with no gene match: 5. The CDR3 contains 16 residues. CDR1 is LGHNA, CDR2 YSLEER, per germline. The CDR3 bases are TGCGCCAGCAGCCAAGATAGAGGGGGCTTTAATTCACCCCTCCACTTT. Translation gives CASSQDRGGFNSPLHF.

This chain joins TRBV19 and TRBJ1-5; no firm D call. V dropped 7 bases and J dropped 5 bases, with 15 bases sitting between them. There are 14 residues in the CDR3. CDR1 and CDR2 (germline): LNHDA, SQIVND (reference sequence). CDR3 amino acids: CASKTPEGYQPQHF. The CDR3 nucleotides read TGTGCCAGTAAAACCCCCGAGGGATATCAGCCCCAGCATTTT.

This clone was observed many times. This chain connects TRBV10-3 to TRBJ1-5, with 7 bases matching TRBD1. Germline V CDR1 and CDR2: ENHRY, SYGVKD. The CDR3 is made up of 16 amino acids. V lost 10 bases, J lost 4 bases, and 16 bases stayed unmatched. The CDR3 DNA follows: TGTGCCAAAACTCGTTGGTACAGGGGCGAAAATCAGCCCCAGCATTTT. Amino acids: CAKTRWYRGENQPQHF.

This clone was seen a handful of times. The rearrangement uses TRBV19 and TRBJ2-7, with a tentative D call TRBD2 (5 bases). CDR1 and CDR2 from the germline V gene are LNHDA and SQIVND (reference sequence). Trimming cost V 5 bases and J 7 bases, with 12 bases left between them. The CDR3 spans 12 residues. DNA of the CDR3: TGTGCCAGTAGTGCCAGCCGAGGGGAGCAGTACTTC. It encodes CASSASRGEQYF.

The chain recombines TRBV3-1 (or the pseudogene TRBV3-2) with TRBJ2-6; D not certain. Per germline, CDR1 LGHDT and CDR2 YNNKEL (reference sequence). V was shortened by 1 base and J by 5 bases, with 12 bases between the two germline ends. CDR3 length equals 16 residues. In DNA form, the CDR3 reads TGTGCCAGCAGCCAAGTTCCTAACCCATGGGCCAACGTCCTGACTTTC. It encodes CASSQVPNPWANVLTF.

The chain uses TRBV19 and TRBJ2-2; 7 nucleotides agree with TRBD1. Germline trimming cut 7 bases from V and 9 bases from J; bases unmatched to any gene: 14. The germline V gene encodes CDR1 LNHDA and CDR2 SQIVND (reference sequence). The CDR3 extends over 15 amino acids. CDR3 loop: CASKIPGQRGRELFF. The DNA for the CDR3 is TGTGCCAGTAAGATTCCGGGACAGAGGGGCCGGGAGCTGTTTTTT. Drawing the rest from reference TRBV19 and TRBJ2-2, the complete variable domain is DGGITQSPKYLFRKEGQNVTLSCEQNLNHDAMYWYRQDPGQGLRLIYYSQIVNDFQKGDIAEGYSVSREKKESFPLTVTSAQKNPTAFYLCASKIPGQRGRELFFGEGSRLTVL.